This note documents a single T cell receptor beta chain sequence. The antigen is unknown. This sample is drawn from a study of cytomegalovirus exposure and HLA in healthy donors. The method was immunoSEQ multiplex PCR; TCRdb's version includes in-frame clones alone and lacks a portion of them. The sample carries 120,000 to 150,000 clones, roughly 90% recorded once. Germline CDR1 MNHNY, CDR2 SVGAGI (reference sequence). After removal of 5 bases from V and 2 bases from J, the junction contained 4 bases not matched to a gene. There are 15 residues in the CDR3. General study points: Reported results showed that the classifier diagnosed cytomegalovirus status with high specificity and sensitivity.

The chain joins TRBV6-6 to TRBJ2-7, with TRBD2 matching 12 bases. The sample comprised PBMCs. This receptor was taken from a man aged 18 to 29 in good health and CMV-seronegative. In DNA form, the CDR3 reads TGTGCCAGCAGTAGACTAGCGGGGGATCCCTACGAGCAGTACTTC. Its protein is CASSRLAGDPYEQYF.